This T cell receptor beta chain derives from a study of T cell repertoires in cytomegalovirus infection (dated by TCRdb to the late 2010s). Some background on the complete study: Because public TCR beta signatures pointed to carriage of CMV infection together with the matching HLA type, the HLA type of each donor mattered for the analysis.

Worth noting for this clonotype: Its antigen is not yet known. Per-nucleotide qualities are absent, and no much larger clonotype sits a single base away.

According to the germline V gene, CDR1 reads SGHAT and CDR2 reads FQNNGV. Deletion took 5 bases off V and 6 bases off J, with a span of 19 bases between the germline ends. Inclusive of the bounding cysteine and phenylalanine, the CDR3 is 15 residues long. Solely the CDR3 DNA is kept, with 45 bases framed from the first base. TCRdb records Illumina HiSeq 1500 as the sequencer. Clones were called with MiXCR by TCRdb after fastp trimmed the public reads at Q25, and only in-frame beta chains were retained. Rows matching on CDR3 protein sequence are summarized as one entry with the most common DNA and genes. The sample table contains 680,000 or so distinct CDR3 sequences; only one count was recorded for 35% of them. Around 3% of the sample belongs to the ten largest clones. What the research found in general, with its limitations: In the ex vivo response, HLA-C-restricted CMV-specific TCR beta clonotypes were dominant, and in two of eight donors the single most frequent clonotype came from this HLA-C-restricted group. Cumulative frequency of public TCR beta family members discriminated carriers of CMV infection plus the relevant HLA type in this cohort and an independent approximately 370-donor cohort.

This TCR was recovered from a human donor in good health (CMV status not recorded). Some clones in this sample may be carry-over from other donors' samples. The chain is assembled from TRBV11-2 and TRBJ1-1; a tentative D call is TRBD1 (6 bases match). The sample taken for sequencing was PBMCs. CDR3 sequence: CASSVDAGVRAEAFF. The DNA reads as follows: TGTGCCAGCAGCGTGGATGCAGGGGTGAGGGCTGAAGCTTTCTTT.